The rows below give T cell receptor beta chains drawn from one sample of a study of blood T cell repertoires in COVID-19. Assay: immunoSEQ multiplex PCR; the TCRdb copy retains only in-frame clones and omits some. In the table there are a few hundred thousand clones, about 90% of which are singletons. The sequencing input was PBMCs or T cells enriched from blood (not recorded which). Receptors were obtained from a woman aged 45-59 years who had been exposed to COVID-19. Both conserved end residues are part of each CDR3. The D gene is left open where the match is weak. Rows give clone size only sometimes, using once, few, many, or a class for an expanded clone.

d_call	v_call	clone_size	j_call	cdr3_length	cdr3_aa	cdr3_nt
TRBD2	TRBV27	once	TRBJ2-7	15	CASKPGLAGLYEQYF	TGTGCCAGCAAGCCGGGACTAGCGGGGCTCTACGAGCAGTACTTC
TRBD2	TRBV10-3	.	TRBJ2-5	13	CAIRAGGQETQYF	TGTGCCATCAGGGCGGGGGGGCAAGAGACCCAGTACTTC
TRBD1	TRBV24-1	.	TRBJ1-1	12	CATSDRQGEAFF	TGTGCCACCAGTGACAGACAGGGGGAAGCTTTCTTT
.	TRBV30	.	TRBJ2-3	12	CAWSALTDTQYF	TGTGCCTGGAGCGCACTCACAGATACGCAGTATTTT
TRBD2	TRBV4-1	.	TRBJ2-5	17	CASSQALSSGGAVTQYF	TGCGCCAGCAGCCAAGCTTTGTCTAGCGGGGGGGCGGTGACCCAGTACTTC
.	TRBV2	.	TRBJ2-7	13	CASSLDGVYEQYF	TGTGCCAGCAGTTTAGACGGAGTCTACGAGCAGTACTTC
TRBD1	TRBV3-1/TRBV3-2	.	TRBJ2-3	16	CASSPLTGGITDTQYF	TGTGCCAGCAGCCCGCTGACAGGGGGCATCACAGATACGCAGTATTTT
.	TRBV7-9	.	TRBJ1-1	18	CASSPAGGLGLGGTEAFF	TGTGCCAGCAGCCCCGCCGGCGGGCTGGGTTTAGGGGGCACTGAAGCTTTCTTT
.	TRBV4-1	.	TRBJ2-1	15	CASSQGLAGVYEQFF	TGCGCCAGCAGCCAAGGCCTGGCAGGGGTGTATGAGCAGTTCTTC
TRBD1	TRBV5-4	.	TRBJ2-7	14	CASSQGTGWSEQYF	TGTGCCAGCAGTCAAGGGACAGGGTGGTCCGAGCAGTACTTC
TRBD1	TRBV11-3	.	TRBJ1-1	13	CASSFDRGTEAFF	TGTGCCAGCAGCTTTGACAGGGGCACTGAAGCTTTCTTT
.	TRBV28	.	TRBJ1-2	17	CASSSPGLGRGPDGYTF	TGTGCCAGCAGCTCCCCCGGCCTCGGGAGGGGACCGGATGGCTACACCTTC
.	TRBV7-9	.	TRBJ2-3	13	CASSRGLSDTQYF	TGTGCCAGCAGCCGGGGACTTTCAGATACGCAGTATTTT
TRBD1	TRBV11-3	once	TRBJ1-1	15	CASSLAGQAMTEAFF	TGTGCCAGCAGCTTAGCCGGACAGGCTATGACTGAAGCTTTCTTT
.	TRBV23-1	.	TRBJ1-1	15	CASRARDRRDTEAFF	TGCGCCAGCAGAGCCCGAGATAGGAGGGACACTGAAGCTTTCTTT
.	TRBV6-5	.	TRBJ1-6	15	CASSYNTGTRAPLHF	TGTGCCAGCAGTTACAATACCGGGACAAGGGCTCCCCTCCACTTT
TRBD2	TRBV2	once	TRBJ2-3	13	CARGTSGTDTQYF	TGTGCCAGAGGGACTAGCGGCACAGATACGCAGTATTTT
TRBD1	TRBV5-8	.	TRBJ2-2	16	CASSSGTGLLTGELFF	TGTGCCAGCAGCTCCGGGACAGGGTTACTCACCGGGGAGCTGTTTTTT
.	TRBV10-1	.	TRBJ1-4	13	CASSSTTNEKLFF	TGCGCCAGCAGCAGTACAACTAATGAAAAACTGTTTTTT
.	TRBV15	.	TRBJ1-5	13	CATSRLLNQPQHF	TGTGCCACCAGCAGACTTCTGAATCAGCCCCAGCATTTT
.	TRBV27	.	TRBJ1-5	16	CASSRRHDYSNQPQHF	TGTGCCAGCAGCCGTCGACACGATTATAGCAATCAGCCCCAGCATTTT
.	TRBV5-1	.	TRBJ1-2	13	CASSLQGRDGYTF	TGCGCCAGCAGCCTACAGGGACGGGATGGCTACACCTTC
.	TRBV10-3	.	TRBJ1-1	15	CAITREGRLYTEAFF	TGTGCCATCACGAGGGAGGGCAGGCTTTACACTGAAGCTTTCTTT
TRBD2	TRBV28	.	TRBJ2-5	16	CASSLAGGIFQETQYF	TGTGCCAGCAGTTTAGCGGGGGGCATCTTCCAAGAGACCCAGTACTTC
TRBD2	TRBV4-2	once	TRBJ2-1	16	CASSLDLAGFPAEQFF	TGTGCCAGCAGCCTAGATCTAGCGGGGTTCCCCGCGGAGCAGTTCTTC
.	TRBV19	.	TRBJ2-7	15	CASSIDLGQTYEQYF	TGTGCCAGTAGTATAGATCTTGGGCAAACCTACGAGCAGTACTTC
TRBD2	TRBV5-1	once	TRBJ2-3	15	CASSLARGDTDTQYF	TGCGCCAGCAGCTTGGCTCGGGGGGACACAGATACGCAGTATTTT
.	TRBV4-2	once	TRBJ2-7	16	CASSTPPGGTSYEQYF	TGTGCCAGCAGCACACCCCCAGGGGGGACGTCCTACGAGCAGTACTTC
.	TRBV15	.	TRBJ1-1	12	CATRPGNTEAFF	TGTGCCACCAGGCCGGGGAACACTGAAGCTTTTTTT
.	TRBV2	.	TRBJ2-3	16	CASSEGTALGSDTQYF	TGTGCCAGCAGTGAAGGGACAGCATTGGGGTCAGATACGCAGTATTTT
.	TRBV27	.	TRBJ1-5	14	CASSITGIRQPQHF	TGTGCCAGCAGTATCACAGGGATACGTCAGCCCCAGCATTTT